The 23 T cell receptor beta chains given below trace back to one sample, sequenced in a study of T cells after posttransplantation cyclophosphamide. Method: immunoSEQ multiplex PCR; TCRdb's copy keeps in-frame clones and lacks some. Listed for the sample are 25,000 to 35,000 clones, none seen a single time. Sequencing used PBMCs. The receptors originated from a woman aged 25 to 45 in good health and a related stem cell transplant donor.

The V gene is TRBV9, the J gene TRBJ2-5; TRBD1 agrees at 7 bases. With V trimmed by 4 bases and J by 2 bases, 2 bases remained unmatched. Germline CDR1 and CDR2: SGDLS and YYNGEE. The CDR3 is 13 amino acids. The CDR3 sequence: CASSLGQQETQYF. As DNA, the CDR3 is TGTGCCAGCAGCCTGGGACAGCAAGAGACCCAGTACTTC.

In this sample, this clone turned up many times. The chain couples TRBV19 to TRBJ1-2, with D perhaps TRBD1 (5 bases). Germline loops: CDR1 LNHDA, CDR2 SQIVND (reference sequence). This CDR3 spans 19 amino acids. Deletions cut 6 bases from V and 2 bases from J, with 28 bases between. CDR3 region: CASRSTPATEARINYGYTF. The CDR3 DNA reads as TGTGCCAGTAGGTCTACTCCCGCGACAGAGGCCCGAATAAACTATGGCTACACCTTC.

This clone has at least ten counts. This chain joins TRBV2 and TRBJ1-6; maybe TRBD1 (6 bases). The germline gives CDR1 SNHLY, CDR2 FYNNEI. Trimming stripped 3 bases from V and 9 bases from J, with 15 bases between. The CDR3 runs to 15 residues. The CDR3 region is CASSDSDRRISPLHF. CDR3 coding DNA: TGTGCCAGCAGTGACTCAGACAGGCGAATTTCACCCCTCCACTTT.

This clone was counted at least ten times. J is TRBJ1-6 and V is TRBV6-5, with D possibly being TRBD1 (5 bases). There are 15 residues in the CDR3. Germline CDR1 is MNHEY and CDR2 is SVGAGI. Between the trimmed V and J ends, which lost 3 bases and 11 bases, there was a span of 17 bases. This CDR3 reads CASSYQGTLVAPLHF. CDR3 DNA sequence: TGTGCCAGCAGTTATCAGGGAACATTAGTTGCACCCCTCCACTTT.

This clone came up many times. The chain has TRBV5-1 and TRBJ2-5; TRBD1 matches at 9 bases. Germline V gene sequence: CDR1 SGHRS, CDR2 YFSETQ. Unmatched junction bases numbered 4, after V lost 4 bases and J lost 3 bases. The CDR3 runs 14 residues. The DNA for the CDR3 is TGCGCCAGCAGCAGGGACAGGGTCAAAGAGACCCAGTACTTC. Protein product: CASSRDRVKETQYF.

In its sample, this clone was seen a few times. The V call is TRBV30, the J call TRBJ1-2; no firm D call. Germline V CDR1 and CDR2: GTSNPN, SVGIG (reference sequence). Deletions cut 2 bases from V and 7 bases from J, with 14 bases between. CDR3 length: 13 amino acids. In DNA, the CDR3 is TGTGCCTGGAGTTCGGGCGGGTTCGGTGGCTACACCTTC. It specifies CAWSSGGFGGYTF.

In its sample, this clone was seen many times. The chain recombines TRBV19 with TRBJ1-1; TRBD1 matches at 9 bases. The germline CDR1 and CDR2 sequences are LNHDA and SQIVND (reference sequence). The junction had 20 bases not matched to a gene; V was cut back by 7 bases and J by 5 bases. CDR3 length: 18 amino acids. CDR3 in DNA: TGTGCCAGTACCTTAAACAGGGGGCGTTTTGTCCGAGATACTGAAGCTTTCTTT. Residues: CASTLNRGRFVRDTEAFF.

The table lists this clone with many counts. DNA of the CDR3: TGTGCCAGCAGTTCCAAGGGGGCTCTAGGAGGAAAACTGTTTTTT. Protein product: CASSSKGALGGKLFF. J is TRBJ1-4 and V is TRBV6-5; 7 bases line up with TRBD1. The length of the CDR3 is 15 residues. CDR1 is MNHEY and CDR2 is SVGAGI in the germline V gene. V shed 4 bases, J shed 10 bases, and the junction held 12 bases outside the gene matches.

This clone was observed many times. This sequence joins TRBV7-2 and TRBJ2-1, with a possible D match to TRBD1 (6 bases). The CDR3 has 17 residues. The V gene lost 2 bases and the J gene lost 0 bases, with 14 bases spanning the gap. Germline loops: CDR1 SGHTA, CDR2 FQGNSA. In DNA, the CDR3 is TGTGCCAGCAGCTTACGGCAGGGGCGATTCTCCTACAATGAGCAGTTCTTC. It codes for CASSLRQGRFSYNEQFF.

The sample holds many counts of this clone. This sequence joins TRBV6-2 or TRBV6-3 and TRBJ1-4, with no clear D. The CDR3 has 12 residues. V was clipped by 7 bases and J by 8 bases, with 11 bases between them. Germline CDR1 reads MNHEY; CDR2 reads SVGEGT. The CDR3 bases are TGTGCCAGCACAGGAGTCGAGGAAAAACTGTTTTTT. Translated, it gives CASTGVEEKLFF.

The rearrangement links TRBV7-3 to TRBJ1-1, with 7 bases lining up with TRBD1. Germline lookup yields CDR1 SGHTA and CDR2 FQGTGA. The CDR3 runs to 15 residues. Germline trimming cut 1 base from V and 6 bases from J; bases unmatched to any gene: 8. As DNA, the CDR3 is TGTGCCAGCAGCTTAAGTGCAGGGGGGTGGTCTGAAGCTTTCTTT. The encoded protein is CASSLSAGGWSEAFF.

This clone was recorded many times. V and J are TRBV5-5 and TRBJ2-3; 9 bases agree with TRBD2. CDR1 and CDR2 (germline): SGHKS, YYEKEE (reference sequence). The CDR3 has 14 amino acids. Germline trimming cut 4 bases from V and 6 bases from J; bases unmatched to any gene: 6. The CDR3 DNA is TGTGCCAGCAGCGCGGGACTAGCAACGGATACGCAGTATTTT. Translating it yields CASSAGLATDTQYF.

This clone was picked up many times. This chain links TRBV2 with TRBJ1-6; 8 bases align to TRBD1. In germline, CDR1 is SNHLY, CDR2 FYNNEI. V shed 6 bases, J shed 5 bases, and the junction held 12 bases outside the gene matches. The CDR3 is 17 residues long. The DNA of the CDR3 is TGTGCCAGCAGGGAGCCCAGGGGGCAATCGAATAATTCACCCCTCCACTTT. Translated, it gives CASREPRGQSNNSPLHF.

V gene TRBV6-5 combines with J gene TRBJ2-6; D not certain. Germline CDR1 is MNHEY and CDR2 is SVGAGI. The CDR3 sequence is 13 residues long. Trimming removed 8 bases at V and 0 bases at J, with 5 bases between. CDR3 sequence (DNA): TGTGCCAGCTCCGGCTCTGGGGCCAACGTCCTGACTTTC. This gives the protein CASSGSGANVLTF.

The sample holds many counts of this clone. CDR3 amino acids: CASSLQGAGGYTF. CDR3 DNA: TGTGCCAGTAGTCTTCAGGGCGCTGGAGGCTACACCTTC. V usage is TRBV19 and J usage is TRBJ1-2; D might be TRBD1 (5 bases). V lost 5 bases and J 8 bases, leaving 15 bases between the germline ends. This CDR3 has 13 residues. In germline, CDR1 is LNHDA, CDR2 SQIVND (reference sequence).

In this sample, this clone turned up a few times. This CDR3 reads CASHPGTTSTDTQYF. The CDR3 coding sequence is TGTGCCAGTCACCCCGGGACAACTAGCACAGATACGCAGTATTTT. The chain uses TRBV6-1 and TRBJ2-3; a possible D gene is TRBD1 (6 bases). V dropped 9 bases and J dropped 0 bases, with 16 bases sitting between them. CDR1 is MNHNS, CDR2 SASEGT, per germline. The CDR3 runs to 15 residues.

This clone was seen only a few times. The CDR3 DNA reads TGCAGCGTTTCAGATGGGGCCACCTACGAGCAGTACTTC. It codes for CSVSDGATYEQYF. The rearrangement links TRBV29-1 to TRBJ2-7; possible D gene TRBD1, 5 bases. Trimming removed 5 bases from V and 2 bases from J, with 13 bases in between. This CDR3 comprises 13 residues. Germline CDR1 is SQVTM and CDR2 is ANQGSEA.

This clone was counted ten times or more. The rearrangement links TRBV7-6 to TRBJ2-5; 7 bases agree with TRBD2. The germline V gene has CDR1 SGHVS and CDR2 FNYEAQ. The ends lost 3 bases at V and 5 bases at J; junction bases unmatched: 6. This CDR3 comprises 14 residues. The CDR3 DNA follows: TGTGCCAGCAGCTTGTTGACAGCGGGGGAGACCCAGTACTTC. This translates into CASSLLTAGETQYF.

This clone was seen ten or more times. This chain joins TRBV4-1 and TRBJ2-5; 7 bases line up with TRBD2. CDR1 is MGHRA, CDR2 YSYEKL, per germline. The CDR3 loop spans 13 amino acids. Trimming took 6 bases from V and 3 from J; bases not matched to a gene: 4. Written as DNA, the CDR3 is TGCGCCAGCAGTCAGGCGGGGGAAGAGACCCAGTACTTC. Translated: CASSQAGEETQYF.

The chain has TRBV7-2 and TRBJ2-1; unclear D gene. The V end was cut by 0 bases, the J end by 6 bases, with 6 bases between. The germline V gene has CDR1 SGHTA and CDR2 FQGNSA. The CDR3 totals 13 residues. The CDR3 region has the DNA TGTGCCAGCAGCTTAGCTATAGCCAATGAGCAGTTCTTC. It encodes CASSLAIANEQFF.

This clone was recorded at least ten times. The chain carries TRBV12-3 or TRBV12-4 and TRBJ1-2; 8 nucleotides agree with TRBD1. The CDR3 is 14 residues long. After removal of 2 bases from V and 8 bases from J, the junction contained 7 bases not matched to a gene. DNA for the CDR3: TGTGCCAGCAGTTTACAGGGGGCCGCTAAAGGCTACACCTTC. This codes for CASSLQGAAKGYTF.

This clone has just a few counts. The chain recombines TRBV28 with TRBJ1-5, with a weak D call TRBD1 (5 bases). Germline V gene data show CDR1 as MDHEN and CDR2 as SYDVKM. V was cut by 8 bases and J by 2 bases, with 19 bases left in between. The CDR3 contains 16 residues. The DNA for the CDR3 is TGTGCCAGCCTTAACCCCTTCGCGGGGGGCAATCAGCCCCAGCATTTT. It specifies CASLNPFAGGNQPQHF.

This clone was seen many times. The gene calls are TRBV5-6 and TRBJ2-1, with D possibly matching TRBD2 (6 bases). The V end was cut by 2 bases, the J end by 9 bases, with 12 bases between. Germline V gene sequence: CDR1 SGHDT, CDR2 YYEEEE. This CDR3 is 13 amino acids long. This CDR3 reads CASSLLASAEQFF. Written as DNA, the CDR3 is TGTGCCAGCAGCTTATTGGCTAGCGCTGAGCAGTTCTTC. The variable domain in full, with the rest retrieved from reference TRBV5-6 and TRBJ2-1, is DAGVTQSPTHLIKTRGQQVTLRCSPKSGHDTVSWYQQALGQGPQFIFQYYEEEERQRGNFPDRFSGHQFPNYSSELNVNALLLGDSALYLCASSLLASAEQFFGPGTRLTVL.